The source of this T cell receptor (beta chain) is a study of blood T cell repertoires in COVID-19. Study summary: The study drew acute and convalescent COVID-19 samples from the United States, Italy and Spain. PBMCs, B-cell-depleted T cells, or T cells were the source of the cDNA or gDNA that made up the material.

In the study's own analysis: Amplification from reference gene primers served as the basis for estimated nucleated cell counts. Profiling relied on immunoSEQ multiplex PCR, and the TCRdb table lists in-frame clones only, not all of them. V and J calls and clone size are those listed in that table; D and trimming were worked out from the DNA. The sample consists of about 140,000 clones, over 65% of them appearing once. The germline V gene encodes CDR1 SGHVS and CDR2 FQNEAQ. The CDR3 length is 15 residues. After removal of 5 bases from V and 8 bases from J, the junction contained 7 bases not matched to a gene.

Input material: peripheral blood. The V gene is TRBV7-8, the J gene TRBJ1-4; 11 bases match TRBD1. The TCR comes from a man in his fifties or sixties with acute or convalescent COVID-19. CDR3: CASSLRTGGAEKLFF. The CDR3 DNA reads TGTGCCAGCAGCCTAAGGACAGGGGGCGCGGAAAAACTGTTTTTT.